This is a list of T cell receptor beta chains from one sample in a study of response to subunit inactivated influenza vaccine. TCRdb re-called the RT-PCR reads through MiXCR, storing one row per CDR3 protein. Here the sample spans 430,000 or so distinct CDR3 sequences, approximately 11% being singletons. This specimen consisted of PBMCs from blood, obtained 40 to 50 days after vaccination. The source of these receptors is a man aged 50 to 60 who received an inactivated influenza vaccine. Each CDR3 is given with its conserved first and last residue. D genes are given only for firm matches. Only some rows state a clone size, as once, few, many or a class for expanded clones.

NA TRBJ2-7 TRBV11-2 TRBD1 TGTGCCAGCAGGCGGACAGGGCGCCAATACGAGCAGTACTTC CASRRTGRQYEQYF
few TRBJ2-1 TRBV20-1 TRBD2 TGCAGTGCGATAAGCGGGACTATACACAATGAGCAGTTCTTC CSAISGTIHNEQFF
few TRBJ1-1 TRBV7-9 NA TGTGCCAGCAGCTTAGCGGGCAAAGGAGCTTTCTTT CASSLAGKGAFF
NA TRBJ1-5 TRBV20-1 NA TGCTGTGCTCCCCCGGGGGGGCTTAGCAATCAGCCCCAGCATTTT CCAPPGGLSNQPQHF
once TRBJ2-7 TRBV28 TRBD2 TGTGCCAGCAGTGGACAAACCGGGACTAGCGGCTCCTACGAGCAGTACTTC CASSGQTGTSGSYEQYF
NA TRBJ1-5 TRBV20-1 NA TGCAGTGCGACTCAGGGGTTCAATCAGCCCCAGCATTTT CSATQGFNQPQHF
NA TRBJ2-2 TRBV6-1 NA TGTGCCAGCAGAAAGGCTGGCGGGGAGCTGTTTTTT CASRKAGGELFF
few TRBJ2-7 TRBV4-1 TRBD1 TGCGCCAGCAGCCAAACCGGGACAGGGGTGTACGAGCAGTACTTC CASSQTGTGVYEQYF
few TRBJ2-7 TRBV12-3/TRBV12-4 NA TGTGCCAGCAGTCACTCAACAGGTTTCCCATACGAGCAGTACTTC CASSHSTGFPYEQYF
NA TRBJ2-6 TRBV6-1 NA TGTGCCAGCAGTACACCCTCAGCGGGGGCCAACGTCCTGACTTTC CASSTPSAGANVLTF